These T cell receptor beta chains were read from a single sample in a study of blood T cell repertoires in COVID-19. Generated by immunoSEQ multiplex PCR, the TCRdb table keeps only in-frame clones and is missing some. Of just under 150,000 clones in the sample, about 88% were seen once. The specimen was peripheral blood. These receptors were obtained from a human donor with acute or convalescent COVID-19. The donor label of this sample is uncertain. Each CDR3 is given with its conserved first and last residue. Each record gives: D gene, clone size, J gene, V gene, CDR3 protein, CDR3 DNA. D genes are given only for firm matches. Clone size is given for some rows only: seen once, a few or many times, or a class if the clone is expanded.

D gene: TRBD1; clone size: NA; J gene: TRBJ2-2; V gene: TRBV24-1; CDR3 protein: CATSDSTGMNTGELFF; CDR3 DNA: TGTGCCACCAGTGATTCGACAGGGATGAACACCGGGGAGCTGTTTTTT
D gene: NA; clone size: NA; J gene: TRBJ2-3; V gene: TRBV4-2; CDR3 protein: CASSQEGTFTDTQYF; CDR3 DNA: TGTGCCAGCAGCCAAGAAGGGACTTTTACAGATACGCAGTATTTT
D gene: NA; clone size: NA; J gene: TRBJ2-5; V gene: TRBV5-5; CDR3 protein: CASSLHFSGLQETQYF; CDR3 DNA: TGTGCCAGCAGCTTGCATTTTTCGGGTCTCCAAGAGACCCAGTACTTC
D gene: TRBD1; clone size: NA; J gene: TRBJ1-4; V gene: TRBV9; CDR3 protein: CASSGSDRGNEKLFF; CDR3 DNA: TGTGCCAGCAGCGGATCTGACAGGGGAAATGAAAAACTGTTTTTT
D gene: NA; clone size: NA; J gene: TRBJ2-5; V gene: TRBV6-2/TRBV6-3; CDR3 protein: CASSYPVEATQETQYF; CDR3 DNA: TGTGCCAGCAGTTACCCGGTCGAAGCGACCCAAGAGACCCAGTACTTC
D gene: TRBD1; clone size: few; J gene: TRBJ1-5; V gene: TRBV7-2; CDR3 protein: CASSITGTGDNSQPQHF; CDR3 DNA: TGTGCCAGCAGCATAACCGGGACAGGGGATAACAGTCAGCCCCAGCATTTT
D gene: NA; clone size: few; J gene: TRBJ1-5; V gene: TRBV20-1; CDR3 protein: CSLGADQPQHF; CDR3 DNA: TGCAGCTTGGGGGCGGATCAGCCCCAGCATTTT
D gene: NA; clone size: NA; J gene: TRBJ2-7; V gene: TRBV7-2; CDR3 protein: CASSLTPGGVKSYEQYF; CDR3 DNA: TGTGCCAGCAGCCTAACACCGGGGGGCGTTAAATCCTACGAGCAGTACTTC
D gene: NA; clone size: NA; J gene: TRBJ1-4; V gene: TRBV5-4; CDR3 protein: CASSLRQEGEKLFF; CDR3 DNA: TGTGCCAGCAGCTTGCGTCAGGAGGGCGAAAAACTGTTTTTT
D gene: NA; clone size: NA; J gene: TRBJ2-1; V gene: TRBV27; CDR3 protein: CASSSDRSYNEQFF; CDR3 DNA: TGTGCCAGCAGCTCCGACAGATCCTACAATGAGCAGTTCTTC
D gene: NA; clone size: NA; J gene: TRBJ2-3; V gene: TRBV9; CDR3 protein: CASSAGGSEITDTQYF; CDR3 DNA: TGTGCCAGCAGCGCAGGGGGGTCCGAAATCACAGATACGCAGTATTTT
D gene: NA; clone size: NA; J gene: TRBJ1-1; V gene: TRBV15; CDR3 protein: CATSRDRVITEAFF; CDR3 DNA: TGTGCCACCAGCAGAGACAGGGTGATTACTGAAGCTTTCTTT
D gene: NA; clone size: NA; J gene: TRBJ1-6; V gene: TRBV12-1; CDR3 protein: CASSADSHNSPLHF; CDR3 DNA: TGTGCCAGCAGCGCCGACAGCCATAATTCACCCCTCCACTTT
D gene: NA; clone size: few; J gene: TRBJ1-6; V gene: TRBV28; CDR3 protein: CASSSRDSYNSPLHF; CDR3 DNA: TGTGCCAGCAGCTCCCGAGACAGTTATAATTCACCCCTCCACTTT
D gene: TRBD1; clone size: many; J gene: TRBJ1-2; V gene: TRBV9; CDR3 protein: CASSVAWGSDTGGAIGYTF; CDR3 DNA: TGTGCCAGCAGCGTAGCCTGGGGGAGTGACACAGGGGGCGCGATAGGCTACACCTTC
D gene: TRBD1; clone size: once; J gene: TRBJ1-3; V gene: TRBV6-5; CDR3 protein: CASSLTGPTGNTIYF; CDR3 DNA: TGTGCCAGCAGCCTGACAGGGCCTACTGGAAACACCATATATTTT
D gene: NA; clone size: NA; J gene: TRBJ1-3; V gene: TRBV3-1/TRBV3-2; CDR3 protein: CASSHGSGNTIYF; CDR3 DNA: TGTGCCAGCAGCCACGGCTCTGGAAACACCATATATTTT
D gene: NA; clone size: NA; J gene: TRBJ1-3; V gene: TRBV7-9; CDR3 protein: CASSPDTGMRGNTIYF; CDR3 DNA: TGTGCCAGCAGCCCCGACACCGGAATGAGAGGAAACACCATATATTTT
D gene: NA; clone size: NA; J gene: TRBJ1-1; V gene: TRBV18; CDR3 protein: CASLRPSGNTEAFF; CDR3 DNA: TGTGCCAGCCTTAGGCCGTCGGGGAACACTGAAGCTTTCTTT
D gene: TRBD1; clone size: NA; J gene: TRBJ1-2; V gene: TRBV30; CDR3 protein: CAWGTGQNVYGYTF; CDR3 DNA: TGTGCCTGGGGGACAGGCCAAAATGTGTATGGCTACACCTTC
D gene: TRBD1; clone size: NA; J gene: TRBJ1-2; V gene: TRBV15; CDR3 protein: CATSRDGSRDRDYGYTF; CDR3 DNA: TGTGCCACCAGCAGAGATGGGAGCCGGGACAGAGACTATGGCTACACCTTC
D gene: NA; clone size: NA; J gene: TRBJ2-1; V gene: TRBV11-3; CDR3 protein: CASSRGTAFYNEQFF; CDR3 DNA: TGTGCCAGCAGCCGCGGGACCGCATTCTACAATGAGCAGTTCTTC
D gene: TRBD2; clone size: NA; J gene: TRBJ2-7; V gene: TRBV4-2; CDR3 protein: CASSQEERGSYEQYF; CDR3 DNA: TGTGCCAGCAGCCAAGAGGAGCGGGGATCCTACGAGCAGTACTTC
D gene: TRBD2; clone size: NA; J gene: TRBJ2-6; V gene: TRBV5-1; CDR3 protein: CASSLRLAGSGANVLTF; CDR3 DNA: TGCGCCAGCAGTCTCCGACTAGCGGGCTCTGGGGCCAACGTCCTGACTTTC
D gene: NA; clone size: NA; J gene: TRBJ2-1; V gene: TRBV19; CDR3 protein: CASSIWGGHLDYNEQFF; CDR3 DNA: TGTGCCAGTAGTATTTGGGGGGGCCATCTTGACTACAATGAGCAGTTCTTC
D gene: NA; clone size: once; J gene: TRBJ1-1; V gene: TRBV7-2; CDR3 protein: CASSPQVQNTEAFF; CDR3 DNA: TGTGCCAGCAGCCCACAGGTTCAGAACACTGAAGCTTTCTTT
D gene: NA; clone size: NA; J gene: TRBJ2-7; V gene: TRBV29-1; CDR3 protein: CSVEFGLGGEQYF; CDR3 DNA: TGCAGCGTTGAATTTGGTTTGGGGGGAGAGCAGTACTTC
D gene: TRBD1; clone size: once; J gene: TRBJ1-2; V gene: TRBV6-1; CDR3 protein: CASSEYQQGANPYTF; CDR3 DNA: TGTGCCAGCAGTGAATACCAGCAGGGGGCGAATCCCTACACCTTC
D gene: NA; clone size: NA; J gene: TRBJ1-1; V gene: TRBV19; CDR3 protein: CASLQGYTEAFF; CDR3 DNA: TGTGCCAGCCTACAGGGTTACACTGAAGCTTTCTTT
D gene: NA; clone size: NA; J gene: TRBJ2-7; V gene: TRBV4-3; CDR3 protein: CASSQESGTHYEQYF; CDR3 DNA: TGCGCCAGCAGCCAAGAGTCCGGGACACACTACGAGCAGTACTTC
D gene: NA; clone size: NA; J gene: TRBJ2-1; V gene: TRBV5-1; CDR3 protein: CASSSPIAGEQFF; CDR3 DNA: TGCGCCAGCAGCTCCCCTATAGCCGGCGAGCAGTTCTTC
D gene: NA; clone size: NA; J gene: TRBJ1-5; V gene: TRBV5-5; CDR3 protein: CASSSQGDQPQHF; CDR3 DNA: TGTGCCAGCAGCTCACAGGGAGACCAGCCCCAGCATTTT
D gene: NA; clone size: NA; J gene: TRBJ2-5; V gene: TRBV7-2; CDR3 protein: CASSLVPETQETQYF; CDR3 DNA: TGTGCCAGCAGCTTAGTCCCAGAAACACAAGAGACCCAGTACTTC
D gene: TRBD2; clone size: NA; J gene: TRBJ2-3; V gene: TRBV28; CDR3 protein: CASSSAAGGTEDTQYF; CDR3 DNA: TGTGCCAGCAGTTCCGCTGCGGGAGGTACCGAAGATACGCAGTATTTT
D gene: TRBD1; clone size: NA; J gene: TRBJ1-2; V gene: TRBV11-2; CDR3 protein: CASSFRGLYGYTF; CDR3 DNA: TGTGCCAGCAGCTTTAGGGGGCTTTATGGCTACACCTTC
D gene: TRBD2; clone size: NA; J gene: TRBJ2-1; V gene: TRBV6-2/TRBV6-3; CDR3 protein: CASSYSAGVSYNEQFF; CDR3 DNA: TGTGCCAGCAGTTACTCAGCGGGGGTCTCCTACAATGAGCAGTTCTTC
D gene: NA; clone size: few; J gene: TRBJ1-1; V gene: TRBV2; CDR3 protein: CASSRQNTEAFF; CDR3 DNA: TGTGCCAGCAGTCGACAGAACACTGAAGCTTTCTTT
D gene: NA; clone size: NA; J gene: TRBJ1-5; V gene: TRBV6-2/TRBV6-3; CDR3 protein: CASSYWAVSGQPQHF; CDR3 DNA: TGTGCCAGCAGTTACTGGGCAGTATCTGGTCAGCCCCAGCATTTT
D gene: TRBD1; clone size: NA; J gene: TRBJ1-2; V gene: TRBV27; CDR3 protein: CASSLSGQGNGYTF; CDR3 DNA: TGTGCCAGCAGTTTATCTGGACAGGGTAATGGCTACACCTTC
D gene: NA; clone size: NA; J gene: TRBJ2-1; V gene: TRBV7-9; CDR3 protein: CASSFPGGRVNEQFF; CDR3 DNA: TGTGCCAGCAGCTTCCCCGGGGGGCGAGTCAATGAGCAGTTCTTC
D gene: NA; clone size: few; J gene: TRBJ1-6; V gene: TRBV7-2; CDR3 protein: CASSLKSSGSYNSPLHF; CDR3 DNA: TGTGCCAGCAGCTTAAAGTCATCGGGCTCCTATAATTCACCCCTCCACTTT
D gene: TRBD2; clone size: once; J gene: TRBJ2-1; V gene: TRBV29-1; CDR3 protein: CSVATWTSGIQGEQFF; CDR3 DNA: TGCAGCGTTGCCACATGGACTAGCGGGATTCAGGGTGAGCAGTTCTTC
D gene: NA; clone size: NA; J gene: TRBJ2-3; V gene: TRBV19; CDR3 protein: CASSIRLRGTDTQYF; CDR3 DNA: TGTGCCAGTAGTATTCGTTTGCGGGGCACAGATACGCAGTATTTT
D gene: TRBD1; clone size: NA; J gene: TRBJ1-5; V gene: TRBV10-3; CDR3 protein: CAISESSLDRQPQHF; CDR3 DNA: TGTGCCATCAGTGAGTCGAGTTTGGACAGGCAGCCCCAGCATTTT
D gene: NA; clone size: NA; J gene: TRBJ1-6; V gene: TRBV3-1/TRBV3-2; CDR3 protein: CASSQDRSRRVSPLHF; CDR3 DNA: TGTGCCAGCAGCCAAGATAGATCCCGGAGGGTTTCACCCCTCCACTTT
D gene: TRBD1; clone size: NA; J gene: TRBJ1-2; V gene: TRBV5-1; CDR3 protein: CASSFSPTGVGYGYTF; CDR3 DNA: TGCGCCAGCAGCTTTTCCCCGACAGGGGTCGGTTATGGCTACACCTTC